This TCR beta chain is from a study of cytomegalovirus exposure and HLA in healthy donors. On the study more broadly: The same platform as the 500 to 700 first-cohort repertoires was used for the 120 validation repertoires, a later analysis reported. Points from the study as a whole: There were 164 TCR beta chains listed as cytomegalovirus-associated. The TCR clusters that emerged in the first cohort tended, a later analysis found, to co-occur in the approximately 110 validation repertoires.

Profiled with immunoSEQ multiplex PCR; TCRdb holds only in-frame clones, not every one. Of around 180,000 clones detected, more than 70% appear once; the ten largest clones hold more than 1.1%. In the case of this clone: Its target is unknown.

With V trimmed by 11 bases and J by 2 bases, 9 bases remained unmatched. This CDR3 region has 13 residues. CDR1 and CDR2 (germline): ENHRY, SYGVKD. Material for sequencing was PBMCs. The chain has TRBV10-3 and TRBJ2-7, with 7 bases identical to TRBD1. This sequence originates from a woman aged 18-29 years in good health and CMV-seronegative. The CDR3 loop reads CAATGTEAYEQYF. DNA for the CDR3: TGTGCCGCCACCGGGACAGAAGCCTACGAGCAGTACTTC.